This TCR beta chain comes out of a study of beta chain features in type 1 diabetes. Whole-study results and caveats: Sequencing the cDNA could make cells with high TCR expression show up more than they should.

TCRB transcripts that were expressed got sequenced, as all of the isolated RNA had been reverse transcribed. TCRdb's copy holds only in-frame clones and misses some; the assay was immunoSEQ multiplex PCR. The sample has around 340,000 clones; around a fifth are singletons. Concerning this clone itself: Its antigen is currently unknown.

Trimming shortened V by 2 bases and J by 5 bases, and 13 bases separated the two germline ends. Germline CDR1 and CDR2: SGDLS and YYNGEE. This CDR3 has 14 residues. This chain connects TRBV9 to TRBJ2-5; TRBD2 is a possible D gene (7 bases). Source material: naive CD4+ T cells from blood. This TCR was recovered from a woman aged 18-29 years in good health. Here the CDR3 reads CASSVRGRGETQYF. The CDR3 nucleotides are TGTGCCAGCAGCGTTCGGGGGCGGGGGGAGACCCAGTACTTC. Based on the CDR3 plus reference TRBV9 and TRBJ2-5, the full variable domain is DSGVTQTPKHLITATGQRVTLRCSPRSGDLSVYWYQQSLDQGLQFLIQYYNGEERAKGNILERFSAQQFPDLHSELNLSSLELGDSALYFCASSVRGRGETQYFGPGTRLLVL.